The 16 T cell receptor beta chains in this list originate from one sample, sequenced in a study of T cell responses to AZD1222 COVID-19 vaccine. Data came from immunoSEQ multiplex PCR; TCRdb stores just in-frame clones and leaves some out. Seen here are about 110,000 clones, roughly 84% observed once, and the top ten hold roughly 10%. The sample was peripheral blood, taken on day 0 of AZD1222 vaccination. The source of these receptors is an adult in good health.

V is TRBV12-3 or TRBV12-4 and J is TRBJ2-7; D call uncertain. The CDR3 consists of 11 residues. V was trimmed by 5 bases and J by 4 bases, leaving 6 bases between them. In DNA form, the CDR3 reads TGTGCCAGCAGTAATCTTTACGAGCAGTACTTC. Protein: CASSNLYEQYF.

This clone was seen once. The chain links TRBV28 to TRBJ2-7; 7 nucleotides align to TRBD1. The CDR3 sequence is 14 residues long. Germline V gene data show CDR1 as MDHEN and CDR2 as SYDVKM. With 6 bases clipped from V and 6 bases from J, the junction kept 11 bases outside the gene matches. The CDR3 region is CASRLRQGWIEQYF. The CDR3 DNA reads TGTGCCAGCAGACTTCGACAGGGCTGGATCGAGCAGTACTTC. The full variable domain, rest sourced from reference TRBV28 and TRBJ2-7, is DVKVTQSSRYLVKRTGEKVFLECVQDMDHENMFWYRQDPGLGLRLIYFSYDVKMKEKGDIPEGYSVSREKKERFSLILESASTNQTSMYLCASRLRQGWIEQYFGPGTRLTVT.

The genes are TRBV30 and TRBJ1-5; the D gene is possibly TRBD1 (5 bases). V was trimmed by 1 base and J by 1 base, leaving 5 bases between them. The CDR3 covers 13 residues. Germline V lookup: CDR1 GTSNPN, CDR2 SVGIG (reference sequence). The CDR3 DNA is TGTGCCTGGAGTGGGGACAGCAATCAGCCCCAGCATTTT. Its protein product is CAWSGDSNQPQHF.

Only a few counts were recorded for this clone. This chain connects TRBV10-3 to TRBJ2-7; 9 nucleotides agree with TRBD2. The CDR3 is 14 amino acids. Looked up from germline, CDR1 is ENHRY and CDR2 is SYGVKD. The junction had 7 bases not matched to a gene; V was cut back by 6 bases and J by 4 bases. The CDR3 DNA reads as TGTGCCATCAGCTACGGGACTAGCAGTTACGAGCAGTACTTC. Translation gives CAISYGTSSYEQYF.

This chain uses TRBV19 with TRBJ2-3; D may correspond to TRBD1 or TRBD2 (5 bases each). The CDR3 consists of 13 residues. V dropped 8 bases and J dropped 4 bases, with 13 bases sitting between them. Germline V gives CDR1 LNHDA, CDR2 SQIVND (reference sequence). The CDR3 spells CASLRRGADTQYF. The CDR3 DNA reads TGTGCCAGTCTACGGAGAGGGGCAGATACGCAGTATTTT.

V is TRBV7-9 and J is TRBJ1-2; TRBD1 matches at 8 bases. V trimming: 5 bases; J trimming: 8 bases; junction bases outside the gene matches: 10. CDR1 and CDR2 from the germline V gene are SEHNR and FQNEAQ (reference sequence). CDR3 size: 14 residues. In DNA form, the CDR3 reads TGTGCCAGCAGCACAGACGTGACAGGGGTCGGCTACACCTTC. Translated, it gives CASSTDVTGVGYTF.

The genes are TRBV6-5 and TRBJ1-5; 9 bases fit TRBD1. Germline values: CDR1 MNHEY, CDR2 SVGAGI. V dropped 6 bases and J dropped 4; count of bases not matched to a gene: 7. CDR3 length: 15 amino acids. DNA of the CDR3: TGTGCCAGCAGAGCAGACAGGGGGGAGAATCAGCCCCAGCATTTT. It translates to CASRADRGENQPQHF.

The chain combines TRBV27 with TRBJ2-5, with 12 bases identical to TRBD2. Germline V gene lookup returns CDR1 MNHEY and CDR2 SMNVEV (reference sequence). This CDR3 is 16 amino acids long. Trimming at V came to 8 bases and at J to 0 bases, leaving 7 bases not matched to a gene. The CDR3 nucleotides read TGTGCCAGCGGAAAGACTAGCGGGGGATACCAAGAGACCCAGTACTTC. Amino acid sequence: CASGKTSGGYQETQYF.

The rearrangement links TRBV14 to TRBJ1-2, with D perhaps TRBD1 (6 bases). Germline CDR1 reads SGHDN; CDR2 reads FVKESK. V was trimmed by 2 bases and J by 4 bases, leaving 11 bases between them. The CDR3 is 14 residues long. This CDR3 is CASSQTRGGYGYTF. Written as DNA, the CDR3 is TGTGCCAGCAGCCAAACCAGGGGTGGCTATGGCTACACCTTC.

This sequence joins TRBV19 and TRBJ2-7; D call uncertain. This CDR3 contains 11 residues. V was pared by 5 bases and J by 4 bases, with 6 bases between. CDR1 is LNHDA, CDR2 SQIVND, per germline (reference sequence). CDR3 region: CASSSRYEQYF. In nucleotides, the CDR3 is TGTGCCAGTAGTTCGAGATACGAGCAGTACTTC.

V usage is TRBV5-1 and J usage is TRBJ2-3; D is ambiguous. The CDR3 is made up of 12 amino acids. The V end was cut by 4 bases, the J end by 2 bases, with 5 bases between. The V gene's germline CDR1 is SGHRS and CDR2 YFSETQ. DNA for the CDR3: TGCGCCAGCAGCCACGACACAGATACGCAGTATTTT. This gives the protein CASSHDTDTQYF. Using reference TRBV5-1 and TRBJ2-3 for the parts outside the CDR3, the full variable domain is KAGVTQTPRYLIKTRGQQVTLSCSPISGHRSVSWYQQTPGQGLQFLFEYFSETQRNKGNFPGRFSGRQFSNSRSEMNVSTLELGDSALYLCASSHDTDTQYFGPGTRLTVL.

The chain has TRBV4-2 and TRBJ1-1; a possible D gene is TRBD1 (5 bases). This CDR3 region has 15 residues. Trimming shortened V by 2 bases and J by 2 bases, and 12 bases separated the two germline ends. Germline V CDR1 and CDR2: LGHNA, YNFKEQ. The CDR3 protein is CASSQNEGANTEAFF. In DNA form, the CDR3 reads TGTGCCAGCAGCCAAAACGAAGGGGCTAACACTGAAGCTTTCTTT.

This clone was seen once. V is TRBV19 and J is TRBJ2-3; a weak D match, TRBD1 (6 bases). This CDR3 contains 13 residues. Germline V gene data show CDR1 as LNHDA and CDR2 as SQIVND (reference sequence). V lost 4 bases, J lost 3 bases, and 8 bases lay in between. The CDR3, as DNA: TGTGCCAGTAGTACAGGGGAGACAGATACGCAGTATTTT. Its protein is CASSTGETDTQYF.

V usage is TRBV10-3 and J usage is TRBJ1-2, with D tentatively TRBD1 (6 bases). CDR3 size: 13 residues. V lost 4 bases and J lost 2, with 8 bases in between. Per germline, CDR1 ENHRY and CDR2 SYGVKD. The CDR3 DNA follows: TGTGCCATCAGTGCCGGACAGAACTATGGCTACACCTTC. Translated: CAISAGQNYGYTF.

This clone has more than one count but fewer than ten. The chain recombines TRBV4-3 with TRBJ2-1, with 8 bases that match TRBD2. V shed 0 bases, J shed 2 bases, and the junction held 9 bases outside the gene matches. The CDR3 covers 18 residues. CDR1 is LGHNA, CDR2 YSLEER, per germline. CDR3 amino acids: CASSQDRERERAYNEQFF. CDR3 bases: TGCGCCAGCAGCCAAGATCGGGAGCGGGAGAGGGCCTACAATGAGCAGTTCTTC.

The V gene is TRBV28, the J gene TRBJ2-1, with no clear D. CDR3 length: 13 amino acids. Trimming pared 1 base from V and 0 bases from J, leaving 1 base between. Looked up from germline, CDR1 is MDHEN and CDR2 is SYDVKM. CDR3 in DNA: TGTGCCAGCAGTTTATCCTCCTACAATGAGCAGTTCTTC. This codes for CASSLSSYNEQFF.